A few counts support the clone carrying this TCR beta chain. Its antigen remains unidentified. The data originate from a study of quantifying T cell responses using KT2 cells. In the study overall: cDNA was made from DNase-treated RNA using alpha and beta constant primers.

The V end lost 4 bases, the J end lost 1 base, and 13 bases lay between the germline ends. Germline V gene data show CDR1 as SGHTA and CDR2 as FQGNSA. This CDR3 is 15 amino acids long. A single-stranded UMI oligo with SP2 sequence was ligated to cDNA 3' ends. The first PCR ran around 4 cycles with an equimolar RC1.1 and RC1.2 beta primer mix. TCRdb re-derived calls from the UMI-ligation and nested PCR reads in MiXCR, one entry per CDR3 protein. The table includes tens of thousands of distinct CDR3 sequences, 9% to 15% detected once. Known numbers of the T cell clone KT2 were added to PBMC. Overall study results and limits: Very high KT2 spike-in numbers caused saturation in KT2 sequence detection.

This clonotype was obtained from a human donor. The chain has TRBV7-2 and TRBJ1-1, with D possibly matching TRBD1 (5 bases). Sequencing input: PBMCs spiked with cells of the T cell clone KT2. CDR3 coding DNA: TGTGCCAGCAGCTCCCACAGGAAAGGGAACACTGAAGCTTTCTTT. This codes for CASSSHRKGNTEAFF.